The rows below give T cell receptor beta chains drawn from one sample of a study of cytomegalovirus exposure and HLA in healthy donors. Profiling relied on immunoSEQ multiplex PCR, and the TCRdb table lists in-frame clones only, not all of them. The repertoire consists of some 170,000 clones, with approximately 70% occurring once and the leading ten covering less than 2.5%. The sequencing input was PBMCs. The receptors come from a human donor in good health. CDR3s include the opening cysteine and the closing phenylalanine or tryptophan. For some rows the clone size is stated as once, few or many, or as a class when expanded; others skip it.

size	V	J	CDR3
-	TRBV10-2	TRBJ1-6	CASRQDHSSPLHF
-	TRBV7-2	TRBJ2-1	CASSPGGGSGNEQFF
-	TRBV5-1	TRBJ1-1	CARMQGRNTEAFF
few	TRBV7-9	TRBJ1-1	CASSQDTGGTEAFF
few	TRBV6-1	TRBJ1-1	CASSSRDRSEAFF
few	TRBV19	TRBJ1-1	CASIGAEAFF
-	TRBV5-1	TRBJ2-3	CASSSRGGAGDTQYF
-	TRBV7-3	TRBJ1-2	CASSLTGSYGYTF
-	TRBV10-3	TRBJ2-7	CAISESTRGDEQYF
once	TRBV13	TRBJ2-7	CASSPQGASSYEQYF
few	TRBV4-1	TRBJ2-5	CASSHLTSGETQYF
few	TRBV6-1	TRBJ1-6	CASSERGDNSPLHF
-	TRBV6-4	TRBJ2-1	CASSDSKTGHHEQFF
once	TRBV7-2	TRBJ2-7	CASSWGLAGSSYEQYF
-	TRBV5-1	TRBJ2-5	CASSPGTGDGETQYF
-	TRBV12-5	TRBJ2-3	CASGFSSTDTQYF
-	TRBV4-1	TRBJ2-7	CASSQAGSRHEQYF
-	TRBV7-8	TRBJ1-1	CASSPRGTEAFF
-	TRBV7-2	TRBJ1-6	CASSLLTGSNSPLHF
few	TRBV2	TRBJ1-1	CASSEERRGAFF
-	TRBV15	TRBJ2-1	CASSQGAYNEQFF
-	TRBV4-1	TRBJ2-2	CASSRPGQGGTGELFF
once	TRBV10-1	TRBJ2-1	CASSGLGSGEQFF
-	TRBV6-1	TRBJ1-5	CASSEPGQGMNQPQHF
-	TRBV25-1	TRBJ2-1	CASRGGTGGFSTWGEQFF
few	TRBV6-5	TRBJ1-2	CASSPDTYNYGYTF
-	TRBV6-5	TRBJ1-5	CASSYREGTQPQHF
once	TRBV4-3	TRBJ1-5	CASSQDAGEGYQPQHF
-	TRBV27	TRBJ2-5	CASRPLAGVQGETQYF
few	TRBV10-3	TRBJ2-2	CAISAGSGMGGELFF
-	TRBV19	TRBJ1-6	CASSIGNSPLHF
few	TRBV2	TRBJ1-4	CASSLDSSNEKLFF
-	TRBV12-5	TRBJ1-2	CASGTGNYGYTF
-	TRBV2	TRBJ2-7	CASSKSRSYEQYF
-	TRBV5-4	TRBJ2-3	CASSSWTTTDTQYF
-	TRBV28	TRBJ1-2	CASSFTGAKGYTF
-	TRBV4-3	TRBJ2-1	CASSRGTSPNNEQFF
-	TRBV4-3	TRBJ1-6	CASSQGQWNSPLHF
medium-sized	TRBV9	TRBJ2-1	CASSSPLAGGRNEQFF
-	TRBV19	TRBJ1-5	CASSIGSVNQPQHF
-	TRBV10-1	TRBJ2-5	CASSPAGGQETQYF
-	TRBV5-4	TRBJ1-2	CASGQGAYGYTF
few	TRBV4-3	TRBJ1-1	CASSQDEGMNTEAFF
once	TRBV7-9	TRBJ1-4	CASSSEGYEKLFF
few	TRBV6-5	TRBJ1-2	CASSYIRDRVYGYTF
-	TRBV2	TRBJ2-3	CASSETASGGGTDTQYF
-	TRBV6-1	TRBJ2-2	CASSESGGTSANTGELFF
-	TRBV14	TRBJ1-1	CASSRFGSDREAFF
-	TRBV4-3	TRBJ1-1	CASSQDAWNTEAFF
-	TRBV5-1	TRBJ2-2	CASRPMAGATGELFF
-	TRBV6-5	TRBJ1-1	CASSRGDPRSTEAFF
-	TRBV18	TRBJ2-5	CASSRRERRETQYF
few	TRBV4-1	TRBJ2-7	CASSEDPAGGYVYEQYF
once	TRBV5-1	TRBJ2-5	CASSLVAGKGETQYF
-	TRBV7-6	TRBJ1-4	CASSLATNEKLFF
-	TRBV5-1	TRBJ2-7	CASSLEGGAAEQYF
once	TRBV5-4	TRBJ1-2	CASSYGTGPNYGYTF
-	TRBV30	TRBJ1-1	CAWSIRGRSHTEAFF